A selection of T cell receptor beta chains follows, all from one sample in a study of T cell changes during pregnancy in multiple sclerosis. Data came from immunoSEQ multiplex PCR; TCRdb stores just in-frame clones and leaves some out. The sample lists over 70,000 clones, roughly nine tenths occurring once. Sample: peripheral blood, taken in the first trimester of pregnancy. Receptors were obtained from a female donor in good health, enrolled as a control in a pregnancy study. Both conserved end residues are part of each CDR3. D genes are given only for firm matches.

>TRBD2|TRBV7-6|TRBJ2-5
TGTGCCAGCAGCTTACAGGCTAGCGGGAGGGCCTTACCCAGAGAGACCCAGTACTTC
CASSLQASGRALPRETQYF
>TRBD2|TRBV2|TRBJ2-1
TGTGCCAGCAGTGATGCTCCCGGGTGGGGAGGGAACTACAATGAGCAGTTCTTC
CASSDAPGWGGNYNEQFF
>TRBD1|TRBV6-1|TRBJ1-2
TGTGCCAGCAGCCCAACCGGGACAGTCTATGGCTACACCTTC
CASSPTGTVYGYTF
>.|TRBV11-3|TRBJ2-1
TGTGCCAGCAGCCCGGGTGGGAATGAGCAGTTCTTC
CASSPGGNEQFF
>.|TRBV11-2|TRBJ1-2
TGTGCCAGCAGCTCCATTTCCGGCTACACCTTC
CASSSISGYTF
>TRBD1|TRBV28|TRBJ1-2
TGTGCCAGCAGTTTGACAGGGGAAGGCTACACCTTC
CASSLTGEGYTF
>.|TRBV6-1|TRBJ1-5
TGTGCCAGCAGTGAAGGGGGCGGCAATCAGCCCCAGCATTTT
CASSEGGGNQPQHF
>.|TRBV13|TRBJ2-3
TGTGCCAGCAGCCCGGCGGCTCCCAGAGGCACAGATACGCAGTATTTT
CASSPAAPRGTDTQYF
>.|TRBV28|TRBJ2-3
TGTGCCAGCGTACCCGACAGGCCCAGGCCAGATACGCAGTATTTT
CASVPDRPRPDTQYF
>TRBD2|TRBV29-1|TRBJ2-5
TGCAGCGTTGAGCCTAGCGGGATCGGGGAGACCCAGTACTTC
CSVEPSGIGETQYF
>.|TRBV28|TRBJ2-1
TGTGCCAGCAAGTCTCGGCAGGCTGACAATGAGCAGTTCTTC
CASKSRQADNEQFF